This record covers a single T cell receptor (beta chain). This entry is derived from a study of blood T cell repertoires in COVID-19. Clones were read by immunoSEQ multiplex PCR, and TCRdb kept only the in-frame ones, dropping some. The top ten hold over 5% of the sample, which has roughly 280,000 clones, around nine tenths seen once. CDR3 length: 17 amino acids. V dropped 0 bases and J dropped 0; count of bases not matched to a gene: 7. Germline values: CDR1 SGHRS, CDR2 YFSETQ. This TCR derives from a woman aged 55-69 years with COVID-19, enrolled during active disease. Sequenced material: peripheral blood. The rearrangement links TRBV5-1 to TRBJ2-3; 7 positions match TRBD2. This chain's CDR3 is CASSLGRLADSTDTQYF. As DNA, the CDR3 is TGCGCCAGCAGCTTGGGCCGGCTAGCGGACAGCACAGATACGCAGTATTTT.